A selection of T cell receptor beta chains follows, all from one sample in a study of blood T cell repertoires in COVID-19. TCRdb keeps only in-frame clones here, not all; method: immunoSEQ multiplex PCR. This sample has approximately 280,000 clones, with approximately 88% found just once. Sequencing was done on a sample of peripheral blood. The receptors derive from a human donor with COVID-19, enrolled during active disease. The donor label of this sample is uncertain. Each CDR3 is given with its conserved first and last residue. The D gene is left open where the match is weak. Clone sizes are given selectively: once, few, many, or a class where the clone is expanded.

>TRBJ2-2|-|-|TRBV7-3
TGTGCCAGCAGCTTACCGGCCGGGGAGCTGTTTTTT
CASSLPAGELFF
>TRBJ2-1|TRBD2|-|TRBV7-8
TGTGCCAGCAGCCCCCCAGTAGCGGGATGGTCCTACAATGAGCAGTTCTTC
CASSPPVAGWSYNEQFF
>TRBJ1-1|-|-|TRBV6-5
TGTGCCAGCAGTTACTCGAGGGGGGGCACTGAAGCTTTCTTT
CASSYSRGGTEAFF
>TRBJ1-1|-|-|TRBV28
TGTGCCAGCAGTTTATGGGGGCTCAGAACTGAAGCTTTCTTT
CASSLWGLRTEAFF
>TRBJ2-3|TRBD2|-|TRBV28
TGTGCCAGCAGCAAAATGGTGGGAGGGCCAGCAGATACGCAGTATTTT
CASSKMVGGPADTQYF
>TRBJ2-5|TRBD1|-|TRBV7-6
TGTGCCAGCAGCTCAAACAGGGGGCGGGAAGAGACCCAGTACTTC
CASSSNRGREETQYF
>TRBJ2-7|TRBD1|few|TRBV28
TGTGCCAGCAGTTCCGGAACCGGGACAGGGCCGTTCTACGAGCAGTACTTC
CASSSGTGTGPFYEQYF
>TRBJ2-7|-|-|TRBV5-6
TGTGCCAGCAGCTTGGGGTTACCGGCCTACGAGCAGTACTTC
CASSLGLPAYEQYF
>TRBJ1-2|TRBD1|-|TRBV19
TGTGCCAGTAGGACCGGGACAGGGGTCGGCTATGGCTACACCTTC
CASRTGTGVGYGYTF
>TRBJ2-1|TRBD2|-|TRBV2
TGTGCCAGCAGTTCGGGAGGGTCATCCTACAATGAGCAGTTCTTC
CASSSGGSSYNEQFF
>TRBJ1-2|-|-|TRBV11-2
TGTGCCAGCAGCAACGACAGAGACTATGGCTACACCTTC
CASSNDRDYGYTF
>TRBJ2-1|-|-|TRBV3-1/TRBV3-2
TGTGCCAGCAGCACCCTCGGGGAGCGGGTAACACAGAATGAGCAGTTCTTC
CASSTLGERVTQNEQFF
>TRBJ1-5|TRBD1|-|TRBV28
TGTGCCAGCAGTATACTACAGGGGGCGACTAGCAATCAGCCCCAGCATTTT
CASSILQGATSNQPQHF
>TRBJ1-5|-|-|TRBV19
TGTGCCAGTAGTATTAGGACACTTCAGCCCCAGCATTTT
CASSIRTLQPQHF
>TRBJ2-7|TRBD1|-|TRBV5-1
TGCGCCAGCAACTCCGGGACAGGGTTTTACGAGCAGTACTTC
CASNSGTGFYEQYF
>TRBJ2-1|TRBD2|many|TRBV2
TGTGCCAGCAGTGAAGGACTAGGGGCCGGGACTAGCGATTACAATGAGCAGTTCTTC
CASSEGLGAGTSDYNEQFF
>TRBJ2-7|-|-|TRBV28
TGTGCCAGCAGTTTATCGTTAGTCCTTCTCACCGAGCAGTACTTC
CASSLSLVLLTEQYF
>TRBJ1-3|TRBD1|-|TRBV6-2/TRBV6-3
TGTGCCAGCAGCTCAGGGGGCCGCCACTCTGGAAACACCATATATTTT
CASSSGGRHSGNTIYF
>TRBJ1-5|TRBD1|-|TRBV4-3
TGCGCCAGCAGCCAAGAACAGGGGGTGGATCAGCCCCAGCATTTT
CASSQEQGVDQPQHF
>TRBJ1-6|TRBD1|-|TRBV4-2
TGTGCCAGCAGCCACCGACAGGGTAGGGATTCACCCCTCCACTTT
CASSHRQGRDSPLHF
>TRBJ1-1|-|-|TRBV6-6
TGTGCCAGCAGGATTTTCAGGGGCAAAACGGATGAAGCTTTCTTT
CASRIFRGKTDEAFF
>TRBJ2-7|TRBD1|-|TRBV6-5
TGTGCCAGCAGCCCGGACAGGGGGCCCAGGGGTGAGCAGTACTTC
CASSPDRGPRGEQYF
>TRBJ1-4|-|-|TRBV28
TGTGCCAGCAGTTTTGATTCGGGGTTCGAAAAACTGTTTTTT
CASSFDSGFEKLFF
>TRBJ1-4|-|-|TRBV5-4
TGTGCCAGCAGCGTGACAGAAAATGAAAAACTGTTTTTT
CASSVTENEKLFF
>TRBJ1-3|-|-|TRBV6-5
TGTGCCAGCACCATAGGAGGTCCTGGAAACACCATATATTTT
CASTIGGPGNTIYF
>TRBJ2-3|-|-|TRBV1
TGCACCAGCAGCCTACTGACTAGCGGGAGCGCAGATACGCAGTATTTT
CTSSLLTSGSADTQYF
>TRBJ1-2|-|-|TRBV28
TGTGCCAGCAGCCCCCCCCCACCCCGGAACTATGGCTACACCTTC
CASSPPPPRNYGYTF
>TRBJ2-3|TRBD2|once|TRBV9
TGTGCCAGCAGCGTAGAAGGGCGGGAGGGTCTATACACAGATACGCAGTATTTT
CASSVEGREGLYTDTQYF
>TRBJ1-4|TRBD1|-|TRBV30
TGTGCCTGGATCCCCGGCAGGGGGCGATTAACTGAAAAACTGTTTTTT
CAWIPGRGRLTEKLFF
>TRBJ2-1|-|-|TRBV5-5
TGTGCCAGCAGCTCTGGCAGACCCCTGTCAGGGTCCTACAATGAGCAGTTCTTC
CASSSGRPLSGSYNEQFF
>TRBJ2-7|TRBD2|-|TRBV7-6
TGTGCCAGCAGCCCTCGACTAGCGGGGACCTATCCTGCCTACGAGCAGTACTTC
CASSPRLAGTYPAYEQYF
>TRBJ2-1|-|-|TRBV7-9
TGTGCCAGCAGCTTAGCGGGAGTGTTCGATGAGCAGTTCTTC
CASSLAGVFDEQFF
>TRBJ1-2|-|-|TRBV7-9
TGTGCCAGCAGCCCGACAGCTTTCTATGGCTACACCTTC
CASSPTAFYGYTF
>TRBJ1-5|-|-|TRBV28
TGTGCCAGCACTACCGGCGGACAGCCCCAGCATTTT
CASTTGGQPQHF
>TRBJ1-3|TRBD1|once|TRBV9
TGTGCCAGCAGCGTAGGAGATGGACAGGGATACACCATATATTTT
CASSVGDGQGYTIYF
>TRBJ2-7|-|-|TRBV30
TGTGCCTGGACGACTGGCATGTATTACGAGCAGTACTTC
CAWTTGMYYEQYF
>TRBJ1-5|-|few|TRBV19
TGTGCCAGTAGTACCTCGGGACTGCAGCCCCAGCATTTT
CASSTSGLQPQHF
>TRBJ2-3|TRBD2|few|TRBV5-4
TGTGCCAGCAGCACAGCGGGAGGGCCCCCAGATACGCAGTATTTT
CASSTAGGPPDTQYF
>TRBJ1-1|-|-|TRBV9
TGTGCCAGCAGCGTGGTAGGGGCAACGAACACTGAAGCTTTCTTT
CASSVVGATNTEAFF
>TRBJ1-2|TRBD1|-|TRBV14
TGTGCCAGCAGCGAACGACAGGGGGGGAATGGCTACACCTTC
CASSERQGGNGYTF
>TRBJ1-2|-|-|TRBV2
TGTGCCAGCAGAGGACAGCGCTATTATGGCTACACCTTC
CASRGQRYYGYTF
>TRBJ1-2|TRBD1|-|TRBV5-6
TGTGCCAGCAGCTCCGACAGGGCCTATGGCTACACCTTC
CASSSDRAYGYTF
>TRBJ1-1|TRBD1|-|TRBV6-2/TRBV6-3
TGTGCCAGCAGCCTAAACGCCGTGGCCGGACAGGGCGTGGGAGCTTTCTTT
CASSLNAVAGQGVGAFF